Below, 25 T cell receptor beta chains from the same sample are listed, as sequenced in a study of vaccination and CD4 T cells after COVID-19. Treatment specified: 10-day PBMC culture with coronavirus spike peptide pools or control peptides (ViraFEST assay). An Oncomine TCR Beta short-read assay was used to sequence the DNA from cultured CD4+ T cells. Via MiXCR, TCRdb re-called the PCR reads, giving one row per CDR3 protein. The table records about 15,000 distinct CDR3 sequences, 45% to 60% of them present only once. These receptors' antigens are unknown. The sample was CD4+ T cells from blood, cultured in vitro. These receptors originate from a human donor who had recovered from COVID-19.

The rearrangement joins TRBV11-1 to TRBJ2-3; 14 positions match TRBD2. This CDR3 spans 20 amino acids. Losses at the gene ends were 4 bases for V and 0 bases for J; bases not matched to a gene: 12. The V gene's germline CDR1 is SGHAT and CDR2 FQDESV (reference sequence). CDR3 sequence (DNA): TGTGCCAGCAGCTCAAACGGGGGGACTAGCGGGAGAAGGAGCACAGATACGCAGTATTTT. This gives the protein CASSSNGGTSGRRSTDTQYF.

This clonotype occurred a few times. The V call is TRBV2, the J call TRBJ2-7; the D gene is possibly TRBD2 (5 bases). Trimming took 8 bases from V and 5 from J, leaving 13 bases between them. The length of the CDR3 is 12 residues. The germline CDR1 and CDR2 sequences are SNHLY and FYNNEI. The CDR3 loop reads CASEGMVHEQYF. In DNA, the CDR3 is TGTGCCAGCGAGGGAATGGTCCACGAGCAGTACTTC.

The rearrangement uses TRBV20-1 and TRBJ2-7; 12 nucleotides line up with TRBD2. The germline V gene encodes CDR1 DFQATT and CDR2 SNEGSKA (reference sequence). The junction had 8 bases not matched to a gene; V was cut back by 6 bases and J by 5 bases. The CDR3 loop spans 14 amino acids. CDR3 protein: CSALLTSGRHEQYF. DNA for the CDR3: TGCAGTGCCCTACTTACTAGCGGGAGGCACGAGCAGTACTTC.

This clonotype was detected only a few times. This chain connects TRBV7-9 to TRBJ1-2; D is uncertain. Trimming removed 1 base at V and 6 bases at J, with 6 bases between. Germline CDR1 SEHNR, CDR2 FQNEAQ (reference sequence). This CDR3 has 12 amino acids. CDR3 protein: CASSLGWDGYTF. The CDR3 nucleotides read TGTGCCAGCAGCTTAGGATGGGATGGCTACACCTTC.

This clonotype has just a few counts. V gene TRBV2 combines with J gene TRBJ1-2; D unclear. Germline V lookup: CDR1 SNHLY, CDR2 FYNNEI. V lost 7 bases to trimming and J lost 5 bases, with 5 bases between them. The CDR3 loop spans 10 amino acids. CDR3 region: CASKSYGYTF. The CDR3 region has the DNA TGTGCCAGCAAATCTTATGGCTACACCTTC.

This clonotype was found once. This chain joins TRBV6-2 or TRBV6-3 and TRBJ1-4; no definite D call. V dropped 7 bases and J dropped 7 bases, with 16 bases sitting between them. CDR3 length: 14 residues. CDR1 is MNHEY and CDR2 is SVGEGT in the germline V gene. CDR3 in amino acids: CASTPEGVGEKLFF. The CDR3 DNA reads as TGTGCCAGCACCCCAGAGGGCGTTGGTGAAAAACTGTTTTTT.

A few counts support this clonotype. The chain couples TRBV20-1 to TRBJ2-5, with 10 bases identical to TRBD2. The CDR3 consists of 16 residues. Germline CDR1 reads DFQATT; CDR2 reads SNEGSKA (reference sequence). The junction had 6 bases not matched to a gene; V was cut back by 1 base and J by 1 base. CDR3 nucleotide sequence: TGCAGTGCTAGAGGGTTAGCGGGGGGTATCCAAGAGACCCAGTACTTC. Translating gives CSARGLAGGIQETQYF.

This clonotype showed up just a few times. The chain couples TRBV20-1 to TRBJ1-1, with D tentatively TRBD1 (5 bases). Germline CDR1 reads DFQATT; CDR2 reads SNEGSKA (reference sequence). Trimming took off 6 bases at V and 3 bases at J, with 8 bases between the two ends. The CDR3 extends over 11 amino acids. The CDR3 sequence: CSAWGDTEAFF. In DNA, the CDR3 is TGCAGTGCCTGGGGGGACACTGAAGCTTTCTTT.

The gene calls are TRBV20-1 and TRBJ1-5; D unresolved. Trimming left V 1 base short and J 10 bases short, with 14 bases between. Germline CDR1 DFQATT, CDR2 SNEGSKA (reference sequence). The length of the CDR3 is 13 residues. The DNA of the CDR3 is TGCAGTGCTAGAGGCGCGGGGTCAGGACCCCAGCATTTT. Its translation: CSARGAGSGPQHF.

The V call is TRBV12-3 or TRBV12-4, the J call TRBJ2-3, with a tentative D call TRBD1 (6 bases). Trimming removed 6 bases at V and 4 bases at J, with 11 bases between. This CDR3 region has 13 residues. CDR3 DNA sequence: TGTGCCAGCAGCTCTGGGACACCAGATACGCAGTATTTT. Its protein is CASSSGTPDTQYF.

The rearrangement joins TRBV5-1 to TRBJ1-6, with D possibly being TRBD1 (5 bases). Germline CDR1 reads SGHRS; CDR2 reads YFSETQ. V dropped 9 bases and J dropped 7 bases, with 17 bases sitting between them. This CDR3 spans 14 amino acids. The CDR3 spells CATNPGTPNSPLHF. The CDR3 bases are TGCGCCACCAACCCAGGGACTCCAAATTCACCCCTCCACTTT. The whole variable domain, filled in from reference TRBV5-1 and TRBJ1-6, reads KAGVTQTPRYLIKTRGQQVTLSCSPISGHRSVSWYQQTPGQGLQFLFEYFSETQRNKGNFPGRFSGRQFSNSRSEMNVSTLELGDSALYLCATNPGTPNSPLHFGNGTRLTVT.

The chain employs TRBV10-3 and TRBJ1-2; a possible D gene is TRBD1 (6 bases). The CDR3 runs 13 residues. CDR1 and CDR2 from the germline V gene are ENHRY and SYGVKD. Trimming stripped 6 bases from V and 8 bases from J, with 16 bases between. In DNA form, the CDR3 reads TGTGCCATCAGCCTAGGCGGGGGCGCGGGCTACACCTTC. Translated, it gives CAISLGGGAGYTF.

J is TRBJ1-1 and V is TRBV5-1; TRBD1 might be the D (6 bases). The CDR3 length is 14 residues. Looked up from germline, CDR1 is SGHRS and CDR2 is YFSETQ. Trimming left V 4 bases short and J 2 bases short, with 12 bases between. In nucleotides, the CDR3 is TGCGCCAGCAGCCCTCAACAGGGAAACACTGAAGCTTTCTTT. Its translation is CASSPQQGNTEAFF. The full variable domain, completed using reference TRBV5-1 and TRBJ1-1, is KAGVTQTPRYLIKTRGQQVTLSCSPISGHRSVSWYQQTPGQGLQFLFEYFSETQRNKGNFPGRFSGRQFSNSRSEMNVSTLELGDSALYLCASSPQQGNTEAFFGQGTRLTVV.

The CDR3 protein is CASSLNGGLAGDTGELFF. The CDR3 DNA sequence: TGCGCCAGCAGCTTGAACGGCGGGCTAGCGGGAGACACCGGGGAGCTGTTTTTT. This rearrangement joins TRBV5-1 to TRBJ2-2, with 10 bases that match TRBD2. CDR1 is SGHRS and CDR2 is YFSETQ in the germline V gene. The CDR3 sequence is 18 residues long. V was pared by 1 base and J by 3 bases, with 9 bases of the junction left unmatched.

The chain links TRBV7-3 to TRBJ2-2; possibly TRBD2 for D (5 bases). Trimming cost V 2 bases and J 10 bases, with 11 bases left between them. Germline V gene sequence: CDR1 SGHTA, CDR2 FQGTGA. The length of the CDR3 is 13 residues. CDR3 amino acids: CASSLSREEELFF. CDR3 bases: TGTGCCAGCAGCTTATCGAGGGAAGAGGAGCTGTTTTTT.

The DNA for the CDR3 is TGCGCCAGCAGTGAGGGACTCTACAATGAGCAGTTCTTC. Protein sequence: CASSEGLYNEQFF. The chain links TRBV10-1 to TRBJ2-1; a weak D match, TRBD2 (5 bases). Germline CDR1 WNHNN, CDR2 SYGVQD (reference sequence). Trimming stripped 2 bases from V and 3 bases from J, with 5 bases between. The CDR3 sequence is 13 residues long.

The J gene is TRBJ2-6, the V gene TRBV30; D gene ambiguous. Trimming took 7 bases from V and 0 from J, leaving 7 bases between them. The CDR3 extends over 13 amino acids. Looked up from germline, CDR1 is GTSNPN and CDR2 is SVGIG (reference sequence). The CDR3 is CALRVSGANVLTF. CDR3 DNA: TGTGCCTTACGGGTCTCTGGGGCCAACGTCCTGACTTTC.

The chain uses TRBV20-1 and TRBJ2-1, with D perhaps TRBD1 or TRBD2 (5 bases each). The germline V gene encodes CDR1 DFQATT and CDR2 SNEGSKA (reference sequence). V lost 6 bases and J 10 bases, leaving 13 bases between the germline ends. The CDR3 extends over 11 amino acids. CDR3 coding DNA: TGCAGTGCAACCCTGTGGGGGGAGCAGTTCTTC. It is translated as CSATLWGEQFF.

The chain carries TRBV6-1 and TRBJ2-5; TRBD1 agrees at 7 bases. The CDR3 runs to 13 residues. J was trimmed by 0 bases and V by 10 bases; bases with no gene match: 5. Germline values: CDR1 MNHNS, CDR2 SASEGT. For the CDR3, the DNA is TGTGCCACCAGACAGGGATACCAAGAGACCCAGTACTTC. The encoded protein is CATRQGYQETQYF.

V gene TRBV14 combines with J gene TRBJ1-2; D is unresolved. V lost 0 bases and J 9 bases, leaving 8 bases between the germline ends. Germline V CDR1 and CDR2: SGHDN, FVKESK. The CDR3 covers 12 residues. The CDR3 DNA is TGTGCCAGCAGCCAAGATCTGGGGAGCTACACCTTC. Its protein product is CASSQDLGSYTF. Full variable domain (rest looked up from reference TRBV14 and TRBJ1-2): EAGVTQFPSHSVIEKGQTVTLRCDPISGHDNLYWYRRVMGKEIKFLLHFVKESKQDESGMPNNRFLAERTGGTYSTLKVQPAELEDSGVYFCASSQDLGSYTFGSGTRLTVV.

As DNA, the CDR3 is TGCAGTGCTAGAGATTTACCGAACACTGAAGCTTTCTTT. Its translation: CSARDLPNTEAFF. This chain joins TRBV20-1 and TRBJ1-1; D is unclear. The CDR3 extends over 13 amino acids. Germline V gene sequence: CDR1 DFQATT, CDR2 SNEGSKA (reference sequence). Trimming took off 0 bases at V and 1 base at J, with 6 bases between the two ends.

The chain carries TRBV28 and TRBJ2-2, with 11 bases aligning to TRBD2. The CDR3 covers 18 residues. The V gene's germline CDR1 is MDHEN and CDR2 SYDVKM. V shed 2 bases and J 5 bases; nucleotides not matched to a gene: 10. The CDR3 is CASSLAFSGRAGTGELFF. CDR3 coding DNA: TGTGCCAGCAGTTTAGCCTTTAGCGGGAGGGCCGGGACCGGGGAGCTGTTTTTT.

Worth noting for this clonotype: The germline gene is not matched at one end of the junction; a read error may be the cause. The chain links TRBV6-2 or TRBV6-3 to TRBJ2-5, with TRBD1 as a possible D gene (6 bases). Per germline, CDR1 MNHEY and CDR2 SVGEGT. This CDR3 spans 13 amino acids. The CDR3 nucleotides are TGTGCCAGCAGTTATTCGGGACAAGGGACCCAGTACTTC. Translated, it gives CASSYSGQGTQYF.

The V gene is TRBV5-1, the J gene TRBJ2-3, with D perhaps TRBD1 or TRBD2 (7 bases each). Germline-derived CDR1 and CDR2 are SGHRS and YFSETQ. Trimming shortened V by 0 bases and J by 0 bases, and 14 bases separated the two germline ends. CDR3 length: 17 residues. CDR3 DNA sequence: TGCGCCAGCAGCTTGGCGCGGGGGACAGCTAGCACAGATACGCAGTATTTT. Translating it yields CASSLARGTASTDTQYF.

The V call is TRBV20-1, the J call TRBJ2-2, with 7 bases that match TRBD2. Germline V gene lookup returns CDR1 DFQATT and CDR2 SNEGSKA (reference sequence). V shed 5 bases, J shed 11 bases, and the junction held 17 bases outside the gene matches. The CDR3 contains 15 residues. The CDR3, as DNA: TGCAGTGCTGGACTAGGGACTACCCTAGCGCGCGAGCTGTTTTTT. Its protein product is CSAGLGTTLARELFF.